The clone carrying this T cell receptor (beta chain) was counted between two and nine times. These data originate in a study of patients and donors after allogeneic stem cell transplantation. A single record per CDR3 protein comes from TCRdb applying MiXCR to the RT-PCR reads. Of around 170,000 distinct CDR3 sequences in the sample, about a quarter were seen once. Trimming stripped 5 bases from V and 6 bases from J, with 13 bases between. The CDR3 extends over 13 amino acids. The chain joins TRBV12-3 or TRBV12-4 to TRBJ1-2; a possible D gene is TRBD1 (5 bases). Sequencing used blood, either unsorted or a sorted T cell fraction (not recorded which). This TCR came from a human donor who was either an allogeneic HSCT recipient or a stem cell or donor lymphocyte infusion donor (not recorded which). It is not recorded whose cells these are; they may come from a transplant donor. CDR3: CASSPGPMNGYTF. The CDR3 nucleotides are TGTGCCAGCAGTCCGGGACCGATGAATGGCTACACCTTC.